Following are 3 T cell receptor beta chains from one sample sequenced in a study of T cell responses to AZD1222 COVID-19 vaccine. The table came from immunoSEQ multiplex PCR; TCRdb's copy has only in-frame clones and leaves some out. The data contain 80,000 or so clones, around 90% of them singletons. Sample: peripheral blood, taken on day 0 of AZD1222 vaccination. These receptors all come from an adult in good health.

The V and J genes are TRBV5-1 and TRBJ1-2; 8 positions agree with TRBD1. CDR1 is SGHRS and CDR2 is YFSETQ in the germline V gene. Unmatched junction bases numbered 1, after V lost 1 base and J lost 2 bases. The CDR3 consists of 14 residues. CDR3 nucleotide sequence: TGCGCCAGCAGCTTGAACAGGGGGAACTATGGCTACACCTTC. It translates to CASSLNRGNYGYTF.

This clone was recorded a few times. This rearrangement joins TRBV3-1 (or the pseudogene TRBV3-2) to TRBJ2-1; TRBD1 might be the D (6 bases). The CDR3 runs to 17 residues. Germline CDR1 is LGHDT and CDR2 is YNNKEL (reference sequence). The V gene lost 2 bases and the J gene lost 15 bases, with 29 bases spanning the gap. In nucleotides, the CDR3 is TGTGCCAGCAGCCAAACCCCTCTTGCCCCACGAAAGGGGGATTGGTTCTTC. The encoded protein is CASSQTPLAPRKGDWFF.

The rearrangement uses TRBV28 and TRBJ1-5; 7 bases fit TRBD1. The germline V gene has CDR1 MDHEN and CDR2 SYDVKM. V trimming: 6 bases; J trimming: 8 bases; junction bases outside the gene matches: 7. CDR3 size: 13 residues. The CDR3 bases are TGTGCCAGCAGAGGGGACAGCCCTAAGCCCCAGCATTTT. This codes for CASRGDSPKPQHF. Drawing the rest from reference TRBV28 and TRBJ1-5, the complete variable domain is DVKVTQSSRYLVKRTGEKVFLECVQDMDHENMFWYRQDPGLGLRLIYFSYDVKMKEKGDIPEGYSVSREKKERFSLILESASTNQTSMYLCASRGDSPKPQHFGDGTRLSIL.